Listed here is a single TCR beta chain. What it recognizes is unknown. The data stem from a study of blood T cells in healthy people across ages. Study-wide background: Template switching caught about one barcoded beta molecule for each two T cells. Study-wide results and caveats: Roughly linear declines in TCR beta diversity per million T cells occurred with age.

V was clipped by 1 base and J by 5 bases; unmatched bases: 5. Germline CDR1 and CDR2: SGHTA and FQGNSA. The CDR3 is 15 residues long. A J-beta primer mix and a sample-barcoded 5' primer were used in a second PCR of about 7 to 12 cycles. The yield of each sample was at least 3 million CDR3-containing paired-end reads. MiXCR, applied by TCRdb to the 5' RACE reads, yields one record per CDR3 protein. The table lists some 930,000 distinct CDR3 sequences, 25% to 35% of them singletons. A further study also used this sample, focusing on T cells of mothers and their children. According to that study: Reads obtained per mother exceeded 9.5 million TCR beta CDR3 reads, with 3 million to 3.5 million obtained per child.

The chain couples TRBV7-2 to TRBJ2-3; TRBD2 matches 8 bases. Sequencing input: blood. This clonotype was sampled from a woman in her thirties or forties in good health. The CDR3 loop is CASSLEGLAGDTQYF. CDR3 nucleotide sequence: TGTGCCAGCAGCTTAGAAGGACTAGCAGGAGATACGCAGTATTTT.